This TCR beta chain was retrieved from a study of OX40 agonist ivuxolimab in advanced cancers. Study-wide findings and caveats: Expanded peripheral T cell antigen specificity was not determined.

Germline CDR1 MNHEY, CDR2 SVGAGI. The ends were cut back, 2 bases at V and 4 bases at J, with 9 bases in the middle. This CDR3 is 13 amino acids long. As concerns this clone: Antigen unknown.

Only in-frame clones appear in the TCRdb table, and some are missing; sequencing was by immunoSEQ multiplex PCR. The sample consists of about 69,000 clones, nearly 90% of them appearing once. The specimen comprised CD4+ or CD8+ T cells sorted from blood, sampled in a trial of the OX40 agonist ivuxolimab. The TCR comes from an adult with an advanced solid tumor such as melanoma, head and neck, liver or kidney cancer. The genes are TRBV6-5 and TRBJ2-7; no clear D gene. CDR3 residues: CASSYRPKYEQYF. The CDR3 nucleotides are TGTGCCAGCAGTTACCGACCTAAGTACGAGCAGTACTTC.